These 7 T cell receptor beta chains originate from one sample sequenced in a study of tumor T cells in aggressive B-cell lymphoma (dated by TCRdb to between 2016 and 2019). Library creation used the immunoSEQ multiplex PCR assay. The table comes from immuneACCESS by way of TCRdb, which keeps in-frame sequences with V and J called. Part of the clones is missing from these tables; in studies checked, under half for an unresolved V gene and the rest for unknown reasons. This sample has 4,500 or so clones in its table, and about 85% of those were observed once. The ten largest clones represent approximately 5% of the sample. The sample taken for sequencing was tumor tissue. These receptors came from an adult with diffuse large B cell lymphoma.

J is TRBJ1-5 and V is TRBV28; possibly TRBD1 for D (5 bases). CDR3 length: 15 amino acids. V lost 4 bases and J lost 7, with 17 bases in between. Germline CDR1 MDHEN, CDR2 SYDVKM. CDR3 residues: CASSSLSGIGQPQHF. CDR3 DNA: TGTGCCAGCAGTTCTCTTTCAGGGATCGGCCAGCCCCAGCATTTT.

V usage is TRBV28 and J usage is TRBJ2-2, with D perhaps matching TRBD2 (6 bases). Trimming pared 7 bases from V and 6 bases from J, leaving 15 bases between. In germline, CDR1 is MDHEN, CDR2 SYDVKM. The CDR3 totals 14 residues. In DNA, the CDR3 is TGTGCCAGCACCCGGGACTTTTCCGCCGGGGAGCTGTTTTTT. Protein product: CASTRDFSAGELFF.

This rearrangement joins TRBV6-4 to TRBJ1-1; D unresolved. The length of the CDR3 is 13 residues. The germline V gene encodes CDR1 MRHNA and CDR2 SNTAGT. V was shortened by 2 bases and J by 1 base, with 5 bases between the two germline ends. The CDR3 DNA is TGTGCCAGCAGTGACGGAGGGAACACTGAAGCTTTCTTT. Encoded protein: CASSDGGNTEAFF.

This sequence joins TRBV5-5 and TRBJ2-1, with a possible D match to TRBD2 (6 bases). In germline, CDR1 is SGHKS, CDR2 YYEKEE (reference sequence). The CDR3 totals 15 residues. Trimming removed 1 base at V and 3 bases at J, with 11 bases between. The CDR3 loop reads CASSLYGEDYNEQFF. Here the CDR3 DNA reads TGTGCCAGCAGCTTGTATGGGGAGGACTACAATGAGCAGTTCTTC.

V and J are TRBV5-1 and TRBJ1-4; D is unresolved. The CDR3 is 18 amino acids. Germline loops: CDR1 SGHRS, CDR2 YFSETQ. V lost 3 bases to trimming and J lost 6 bases, with 24 bases between them. CDR3 sequence: CASSWRSVEVGGDEKLFF. CDR3 DNA sequence: TGCGCCAGCAGCTGGCGGTCAGTAGAGGTCGGCGGGGATGAAAAACTGTTTTTT.

The chain couples TRBV27 to TRBJ1-4; no firm D call. CDR1 MNHEY and CDR2 SMNVEV come from the germline V gene (reference sequence). Trimming took off 2 bases at V and 7 bases at J, with 11 bases between the two ends. The CDR3 length is 14 residues. In DNA, the CDR3 is TGTGCCAGCAGTTTAGGGAATGAGGGTGAAAAACTGTTTTTT. Amino acids: CASSLGNEGEKLFF. The variable domain in full, with the rest retrieved from reference TRBV27 and TRBJ1-4, is EAQVTQNPRYLITVTGKKLTVTCSQNMNHEYMSWYRQDPGLGLRQIYYSMNVEVTDKGDVPEGYKVSRKEKRNFPLILESPSPNQTSLYFCASSLGNEGEKLFFGSGTQLSVL.

V is TRBV9 and J is TRBJ2-3; 7 bases agree with TRBD1. The V and J ends lost 5 bases and 0 bases, in that order; junction bases with no gene match: 6. CDR1 is SGDLS and CDR2 is YYNGEE in the germline V gene. This CDR3 comprises 15 residues. Here the CDR3 reads CASRAGQDSTDTQYF. The CDR3 DNA sequence: TGTGCCAGCAGAGCAGGACAGGACAGCACAGATACGCAGTATTTT.